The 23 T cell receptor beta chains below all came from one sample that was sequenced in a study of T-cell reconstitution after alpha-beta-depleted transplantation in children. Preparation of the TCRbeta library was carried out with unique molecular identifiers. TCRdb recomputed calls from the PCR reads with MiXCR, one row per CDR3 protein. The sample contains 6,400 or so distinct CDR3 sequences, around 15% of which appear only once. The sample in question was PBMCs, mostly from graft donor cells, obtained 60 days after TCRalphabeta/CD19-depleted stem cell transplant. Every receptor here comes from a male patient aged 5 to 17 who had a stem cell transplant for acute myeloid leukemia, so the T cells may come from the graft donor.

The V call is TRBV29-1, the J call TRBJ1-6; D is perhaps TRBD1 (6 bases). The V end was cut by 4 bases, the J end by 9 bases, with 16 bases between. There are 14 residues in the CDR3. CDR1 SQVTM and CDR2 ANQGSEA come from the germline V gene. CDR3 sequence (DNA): TGCAGCGTTGGATTGAACAGGGAAGGTTCACCCCTCCACTTT. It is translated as CSVGLNREGSPLHF.

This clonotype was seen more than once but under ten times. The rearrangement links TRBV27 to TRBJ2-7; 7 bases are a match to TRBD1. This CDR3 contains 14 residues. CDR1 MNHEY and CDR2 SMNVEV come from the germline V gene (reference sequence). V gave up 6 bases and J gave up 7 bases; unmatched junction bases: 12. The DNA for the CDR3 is TGTGCCAGCAGAACAATGACAGGGTCCTTGGAGCAGTACTTC. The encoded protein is CASRTMTGSLEQYF.

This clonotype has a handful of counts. The CDR3 sequence: CASSYEEAGYTF. In nucleotides, the CDR3 is TGTGCCAGCAGTTACGAAGAGGCTGGCTACACCTTC. The V and J genes are TRBV6-6 and TRBJ1-2, with no clear D. Germline CDR1 and CDR2: MNHNY and SVGAGI (reference sequence). This CDR3 is 12 amino acids long. Trimming shortened V by 2 bases and J by 7 bases, and 8 bases separated the two germline ends.

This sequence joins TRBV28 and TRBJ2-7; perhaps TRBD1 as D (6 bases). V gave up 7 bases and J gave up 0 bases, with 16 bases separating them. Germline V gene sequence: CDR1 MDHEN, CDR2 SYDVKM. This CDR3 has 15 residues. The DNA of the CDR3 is TGTGCCAGCACCATGGACAGTTCTAGCTCCTACGAGCAGTACTTC. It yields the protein CASTMDSSSSYEQYF. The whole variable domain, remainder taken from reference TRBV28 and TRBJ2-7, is DVKVTQSSRYLVKRTGEKVFLECVQDMDHENMFWYRQDPGLGLRLIYFSYDVKMKEKGDIPEGYSVSREKKERFSLILESASTNQTSMYLCASTMDSSSSYEQYFGPGTRLTVT.

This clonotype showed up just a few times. CDR3 DNA sequence: TGTGCCACAACAGACAGGGGTGCGAGGACAGATACGCAGTATTTT. Translated: CATTDRGARTDTQYF. The chain is built from TRBV19 and TRBJ2-3; 8 positions match TRBD1. The V gene's germline CDR1 is LNHDA and CDR2 SQIVND (reference sequence). The CDR3 runs 15 residues. V was clipped by 10 bases and J by 3 bases; unmatched bases: 12.

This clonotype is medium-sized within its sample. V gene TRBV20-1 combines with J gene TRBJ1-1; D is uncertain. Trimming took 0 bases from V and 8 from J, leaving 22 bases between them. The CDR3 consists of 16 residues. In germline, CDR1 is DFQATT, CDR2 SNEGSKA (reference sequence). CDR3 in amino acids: CSARESSPRSRAEAFF. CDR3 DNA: TGCAGTGCTAGAGAGTCTTCACCCAGAAGCCGGGCAGAAGCTTTCTTT.

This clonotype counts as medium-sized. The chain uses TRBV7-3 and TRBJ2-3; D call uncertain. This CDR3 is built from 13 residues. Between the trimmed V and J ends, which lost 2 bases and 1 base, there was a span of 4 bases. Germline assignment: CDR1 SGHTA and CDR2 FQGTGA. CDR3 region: CASSLRRTDTQYF. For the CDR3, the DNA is TGTGCCAGCAGCTTACGGCGCACAGATACGCAGTATTTT.

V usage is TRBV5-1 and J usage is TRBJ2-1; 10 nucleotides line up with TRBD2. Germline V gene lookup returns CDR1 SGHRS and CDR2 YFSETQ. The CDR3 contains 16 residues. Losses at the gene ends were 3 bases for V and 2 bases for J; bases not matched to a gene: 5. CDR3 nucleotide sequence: TGCGCCAGCAGCTCGATAGCGGGAGGAGCCTACAATGAGCAGTTCTTC. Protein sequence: CASSSIAGGAYNEQFF. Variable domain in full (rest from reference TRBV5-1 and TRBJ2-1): KAGVTQTPRYLIKTRGQQVTLSCSPISGHRSVSWYQQTPGQGLQFLFEYFSETQRNKGNFPGRFSGRQFSNSRSEMNVSTLELGDSALYLCASSSIAGGAYNEQFFGPGTRLTVL.

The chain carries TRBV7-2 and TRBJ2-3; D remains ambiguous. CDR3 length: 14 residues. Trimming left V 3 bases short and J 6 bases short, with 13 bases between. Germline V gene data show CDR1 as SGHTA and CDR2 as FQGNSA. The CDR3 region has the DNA TGTGCCAGCAGCTTCCCCGGGTCTAGGGATACGCAGTATTTT. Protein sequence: CASSFPGSRDTQYF.

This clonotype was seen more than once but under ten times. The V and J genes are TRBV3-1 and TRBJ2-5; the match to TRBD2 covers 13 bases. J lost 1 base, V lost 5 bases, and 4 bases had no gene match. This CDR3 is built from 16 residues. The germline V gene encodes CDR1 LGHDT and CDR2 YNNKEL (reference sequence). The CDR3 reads CASSARTSGGQETQYF. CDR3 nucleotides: TGTGCCAGCAGCGCCCGGACTAGCGGGGGCCAAGAGACCCAGTACTTC.

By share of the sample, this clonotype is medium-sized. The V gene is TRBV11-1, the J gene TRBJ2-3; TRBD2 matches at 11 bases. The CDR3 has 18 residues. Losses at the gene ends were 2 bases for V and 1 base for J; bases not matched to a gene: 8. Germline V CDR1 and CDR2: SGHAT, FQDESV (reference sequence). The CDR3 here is CASSLRRLAGGGTDTQYF. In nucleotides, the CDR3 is TGTGCCAGCAGCTTAAGGCGGCTAGCGGGAGGTGGCACAGATACGCAGTATTTT.

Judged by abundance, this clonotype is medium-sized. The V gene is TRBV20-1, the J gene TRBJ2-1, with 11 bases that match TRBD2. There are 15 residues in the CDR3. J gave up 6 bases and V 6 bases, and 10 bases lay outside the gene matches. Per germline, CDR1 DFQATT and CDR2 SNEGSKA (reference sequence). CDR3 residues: CSAVPLAGGRNEQFF. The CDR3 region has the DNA TGCAGTGCGGTCCCTCTAGCGGGAGGTCGCAATGAGCAGTTCTTC.

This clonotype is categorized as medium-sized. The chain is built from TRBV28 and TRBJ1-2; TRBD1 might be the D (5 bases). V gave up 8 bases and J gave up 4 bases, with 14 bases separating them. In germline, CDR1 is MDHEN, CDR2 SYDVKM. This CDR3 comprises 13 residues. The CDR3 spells CASRAQDFYGYTF. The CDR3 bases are TGTGCCAGCCGCGCACAGGACTTCTATGGCTACACCTTC.

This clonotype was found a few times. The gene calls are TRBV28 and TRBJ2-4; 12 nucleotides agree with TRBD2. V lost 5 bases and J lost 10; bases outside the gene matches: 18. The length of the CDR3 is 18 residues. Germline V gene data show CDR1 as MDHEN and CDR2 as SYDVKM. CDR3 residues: CASSPRENLAGGPRIQYF. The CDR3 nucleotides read TGTGCCAGCAGTCCCAGGGAAAATCTAGCGGGAGGGCCTCGGATTCAGTACTTC.

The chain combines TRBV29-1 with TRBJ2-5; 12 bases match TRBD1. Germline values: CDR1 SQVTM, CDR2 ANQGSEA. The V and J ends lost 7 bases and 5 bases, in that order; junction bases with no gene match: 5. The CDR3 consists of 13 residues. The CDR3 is CSGGQGALETQYF. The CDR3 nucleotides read TGCAGCGGGGGACAGGGGGCTCTCGAGACCCAGTACTTC.

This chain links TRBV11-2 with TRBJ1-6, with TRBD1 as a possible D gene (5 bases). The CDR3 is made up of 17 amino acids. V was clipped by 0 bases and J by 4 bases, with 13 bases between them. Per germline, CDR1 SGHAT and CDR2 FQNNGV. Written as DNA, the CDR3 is TGTGCCAGCAGCTTAGATGGTGGGGGACGATATAATTCACCCCTCCACTTT. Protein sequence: CASSLDGGGRYNSPLHF.

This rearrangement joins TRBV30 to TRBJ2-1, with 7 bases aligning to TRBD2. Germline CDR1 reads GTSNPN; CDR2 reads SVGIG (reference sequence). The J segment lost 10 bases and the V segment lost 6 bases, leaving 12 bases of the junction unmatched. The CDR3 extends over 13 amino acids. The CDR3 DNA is TGTGCCTGCCATGCTCTACTAGCGCAAGAGCAGTTCTTC. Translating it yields CACHALLAQEQFF. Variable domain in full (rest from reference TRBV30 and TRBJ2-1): SQTIHQWPATLVQPVGSPLSLECTVEGTSNPNLYWYRQAAGRGLQLLFYSVGIGQISSEVPQNLSASRPQDRQFILSSKKLLLSDSGFYLCACHALLAQEQFFGPGTRLTVL.

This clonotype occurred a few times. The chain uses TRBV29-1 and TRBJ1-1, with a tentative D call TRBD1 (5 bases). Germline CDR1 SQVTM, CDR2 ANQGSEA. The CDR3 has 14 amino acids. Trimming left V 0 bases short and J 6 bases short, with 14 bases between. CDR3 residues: CSVEETGVGSEAFF. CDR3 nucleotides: TGCAGCGTTGAAGAGACGGGGGTAGGGTCTGAAGCTTTCTTT.

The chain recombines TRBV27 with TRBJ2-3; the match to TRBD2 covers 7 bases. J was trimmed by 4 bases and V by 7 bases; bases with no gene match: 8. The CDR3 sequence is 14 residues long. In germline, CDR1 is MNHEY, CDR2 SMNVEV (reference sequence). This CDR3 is CASTLQTSSDTQYF. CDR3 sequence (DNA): TGTGCCAGCACCCTCCAGACTAGCTCAGATACGCAGTATTTT.

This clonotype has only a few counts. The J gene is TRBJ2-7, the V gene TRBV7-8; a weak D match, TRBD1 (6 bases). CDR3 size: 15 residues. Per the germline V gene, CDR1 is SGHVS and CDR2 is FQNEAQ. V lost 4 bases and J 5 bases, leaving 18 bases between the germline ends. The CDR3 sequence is CASSSRDTLSHEQYF. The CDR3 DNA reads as TGTGCCAGCAGCTCCCGGGACACCCTTTCCCACGAGCAGTACTTC.

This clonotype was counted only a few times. The chain's CDR3 is CASRQGQGAARTEAFF. The CDR3, as DNA: TGTGCCAGCAGACAGGGACAGGGGGCTGCTCGGACTGAAGCTTTCTTT. The chain employs TRBV28 and TRBJ1-1; 12 bases are a match to TRBD1. Germline V CDR1 and CDR2: MDHEN, SYDVKM. V shed 6 bases and J 5 bases; nucleotides not matched to a gene: 10. The CDR3 runs 16 residues.

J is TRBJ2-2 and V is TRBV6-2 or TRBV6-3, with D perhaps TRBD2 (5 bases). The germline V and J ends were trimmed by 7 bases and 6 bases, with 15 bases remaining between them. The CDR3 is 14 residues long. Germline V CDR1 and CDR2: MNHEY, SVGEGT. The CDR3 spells CASKQNGKSGELFF. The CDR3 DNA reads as TGTGCCAGCAAGCAAAACGGGAAGTCCGGGGAGCTGTTTTTT.

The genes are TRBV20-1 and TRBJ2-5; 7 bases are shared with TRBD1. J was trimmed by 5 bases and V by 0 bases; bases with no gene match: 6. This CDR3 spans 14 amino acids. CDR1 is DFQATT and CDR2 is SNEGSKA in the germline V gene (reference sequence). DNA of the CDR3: TGCAGTGCTAGAGATAGACAGGGAAAGGAGACCCAGTACTTC. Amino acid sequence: CSARDRQGKETQYF.